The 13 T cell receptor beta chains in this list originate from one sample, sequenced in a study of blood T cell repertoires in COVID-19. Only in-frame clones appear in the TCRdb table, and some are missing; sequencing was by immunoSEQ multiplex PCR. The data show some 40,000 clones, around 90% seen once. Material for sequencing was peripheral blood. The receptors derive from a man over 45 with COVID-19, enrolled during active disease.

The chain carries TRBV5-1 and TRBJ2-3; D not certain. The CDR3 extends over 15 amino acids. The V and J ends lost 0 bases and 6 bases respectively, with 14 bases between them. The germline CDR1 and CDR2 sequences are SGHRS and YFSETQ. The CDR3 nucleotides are TGCGCCAGCAGCTTGGCAGGTAGTATGATGGATACGCAGTATTTT. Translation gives CASSLAGSMMDTQYF.

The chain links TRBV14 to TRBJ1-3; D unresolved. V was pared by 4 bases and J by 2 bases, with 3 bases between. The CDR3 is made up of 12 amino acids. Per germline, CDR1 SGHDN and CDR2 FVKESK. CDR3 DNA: TGTGCCAGCAGCCCCACTGGAAACACCATATATTTT. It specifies CASSPTGNTIYF.

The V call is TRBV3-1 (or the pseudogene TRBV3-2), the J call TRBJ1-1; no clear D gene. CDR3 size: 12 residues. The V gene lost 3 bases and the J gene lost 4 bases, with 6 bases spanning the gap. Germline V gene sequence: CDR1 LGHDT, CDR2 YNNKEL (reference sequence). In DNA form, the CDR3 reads TGTGCCAGCAGCCACCCCCTCACTGAAGCTTTCTTT. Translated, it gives CASSHPLTEAFF.

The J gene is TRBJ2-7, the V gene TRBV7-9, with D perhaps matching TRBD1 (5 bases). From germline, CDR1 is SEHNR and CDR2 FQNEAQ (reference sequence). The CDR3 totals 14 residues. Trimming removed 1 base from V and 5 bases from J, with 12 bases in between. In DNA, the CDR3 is TGTGCCAGCAGCTTAGATGCAGGGATCCACGAGCAGTACTTC. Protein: CASSLDAGIHEQYF. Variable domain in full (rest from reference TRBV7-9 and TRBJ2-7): DTGVSQNPRHKITKRGQNVTFRCDPISEHNRLYWYRQTLGQGPEFLTYFQNEAQLEKSRLLSDRFSAERPKGSFSTLEIQRTEQGDSAMYLCASSLDAGIHEQYFGPGTRLTVT.

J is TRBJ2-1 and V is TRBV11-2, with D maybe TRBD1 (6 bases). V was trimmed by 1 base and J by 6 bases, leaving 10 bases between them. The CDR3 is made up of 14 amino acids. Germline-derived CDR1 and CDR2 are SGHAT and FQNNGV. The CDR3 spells CASSLVVGGNEQFF. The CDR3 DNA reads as TGTGCCAGCAGCTTAGTGGTAGGGGGCAATGAGCAGTTCTTC.

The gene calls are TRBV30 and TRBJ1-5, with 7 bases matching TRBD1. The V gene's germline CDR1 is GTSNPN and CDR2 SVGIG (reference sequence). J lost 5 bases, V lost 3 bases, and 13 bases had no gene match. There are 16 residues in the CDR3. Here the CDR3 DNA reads TGTGCCTGGAGGAAATCGGACAGGCCGGGGGATCAGCCCCAGCATTTT. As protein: CAWRKSDRPGDQPQHF.

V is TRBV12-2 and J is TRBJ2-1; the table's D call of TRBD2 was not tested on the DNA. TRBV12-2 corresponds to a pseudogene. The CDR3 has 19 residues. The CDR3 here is CASRSLLRPGLAGDNEQFF. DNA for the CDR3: TGTGCAAGTCGCTCCCTCCTTAGGCCGGGACTAGCGGGAGACAATGAGCAGTTCTTC.

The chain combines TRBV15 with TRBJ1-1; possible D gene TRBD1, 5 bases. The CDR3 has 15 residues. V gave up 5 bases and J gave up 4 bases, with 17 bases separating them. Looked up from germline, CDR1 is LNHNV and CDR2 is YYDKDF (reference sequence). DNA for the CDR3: TGTGCCACCAGCTTCGGGAGTGGGGGGATCACTGAAGCTTTCTTT. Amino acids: CATSFGSGGITEAFF.

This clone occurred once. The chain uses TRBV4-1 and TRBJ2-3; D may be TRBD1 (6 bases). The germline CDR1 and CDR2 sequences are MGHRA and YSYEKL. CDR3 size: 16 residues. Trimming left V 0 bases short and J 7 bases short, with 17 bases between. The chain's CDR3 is CASSQDPAGDLNTQYF. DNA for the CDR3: TGCGCCAGCAGCCAAGATCCGGCAGGGGACCTAAATACGCAGTATTTT.

The CDR3 loop reads CASSFNRGYGETQYF. The CDR3 DNA reads as TGTGCCAGCAGCTTCAACAGGGGGTACGGTGAGACCCAGTACTTC. The rearrangement joins TRBV7-8 to TRBJ2-5, with TRBD1 matching over 8 bases. The CDR3 covers 15 residues. V lost 3 bases, J lost 5 bases, and 8 bases stayed unmatched. Germline lookup yields CDR1 SGHVS and CDR2 FQNEAQ.

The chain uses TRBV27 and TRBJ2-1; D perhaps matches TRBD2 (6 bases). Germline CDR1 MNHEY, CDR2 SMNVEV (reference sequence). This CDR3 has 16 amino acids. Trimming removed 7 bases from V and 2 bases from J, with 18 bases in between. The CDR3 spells CASTRSLGSTYNEQFF. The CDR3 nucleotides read TGTGCCAGCACTAGGAGCCTCGGGAGTACCTACAATGAGCAGTTCTTC.

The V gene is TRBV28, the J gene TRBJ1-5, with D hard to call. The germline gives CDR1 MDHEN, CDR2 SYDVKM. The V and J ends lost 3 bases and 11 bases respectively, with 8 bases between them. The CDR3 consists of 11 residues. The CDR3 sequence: CASSFRSAQHF. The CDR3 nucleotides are TGTGCCAGCAGTTTCCGTTCGGCCCAGCATTTT.

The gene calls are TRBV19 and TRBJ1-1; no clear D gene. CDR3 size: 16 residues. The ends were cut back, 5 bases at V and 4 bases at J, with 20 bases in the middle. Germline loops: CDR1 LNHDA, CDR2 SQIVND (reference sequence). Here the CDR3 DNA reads TGTGCCAGTAGTGAGACTGAACCGTTGGTGGGCACTGAAGCTTTCTTT. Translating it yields CASSETEPLVGTEAFF.